The clone carrying this T cell receptor beta chain showed up just once. The antigen remains unidentified. Donors were healthy HIV-negative adults without recent acute infections or vaccinations. This sample is drawn from a study of shared clonotypes between healthy human individuals. Study outcomes and limitations: Estimated clonotype richness was generally higher in naive than memory subsets. There were few donors, and this limited the genetic and exposure-history diversity represented.

Authors' analysis steps: Junction-only sequences without quality scores came from ImmunoSEQ, so filtering differed. Repertoires were generated with immunoSEQ multiplex PCR, while TCRdb's copy carries only in-frame clones and drops some. Clone size and V and J calls were adopted from that table, with D and trimming inferred from the DNA. The sample has some 1 million clones, about 75% seen once. With V trimmed by 5 bases and J by 6 bases, 2 bases remained unmatched. The CDR3 runs to 13 residues. Per the germline V gene, CDR1 is ENHRY and CDR2 is SYGVKD. The sequencing sample was made of memory CD4+ T cells sorted from blood. Documented subset: CD45RA-negative fraction. The TCR originated in a man aged 18 to 29 in good health. The chain combines TRBV10-3 with TRBJ2-2, with 8 bases matching TRBD1. The CDR3 sequence is CAISTGGPGELFF. The CDR3 DNA is TGTGCCATCAGTACAGGGGGGCCCGGGGAGCTGTTTTTT.